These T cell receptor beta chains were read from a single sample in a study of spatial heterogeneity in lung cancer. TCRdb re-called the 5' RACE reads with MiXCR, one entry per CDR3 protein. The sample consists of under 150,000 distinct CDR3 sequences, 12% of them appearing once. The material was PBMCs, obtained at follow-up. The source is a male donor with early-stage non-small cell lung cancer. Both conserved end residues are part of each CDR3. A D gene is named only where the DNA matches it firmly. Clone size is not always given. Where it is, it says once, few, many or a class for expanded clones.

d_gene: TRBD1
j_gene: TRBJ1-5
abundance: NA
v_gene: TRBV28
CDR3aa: CASTLHGTVNQPQHF
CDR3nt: TGTGCCAGCACCCTACACGGGACAGTCAATCAGCCCCAGCATTTT

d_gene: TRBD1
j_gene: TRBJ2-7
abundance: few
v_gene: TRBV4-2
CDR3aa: CASSQVMGQNYEQYF
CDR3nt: TGTGCCAGCAGCCAAGTGATGGGACAGAACTACGAGCAGTACTTC

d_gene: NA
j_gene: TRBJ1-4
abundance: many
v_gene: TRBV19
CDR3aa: CASSLSEKLFF
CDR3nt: TGTGCCAGTAGCCTAAGTGAAAAACTGTTTTTT

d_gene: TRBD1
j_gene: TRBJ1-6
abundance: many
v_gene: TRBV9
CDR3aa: CASSAAGGLGSPLHF
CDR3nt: TGTGCCAGCAGCGCGGCAGGGGGCTTAGGGTCACCCCTCCACTTT

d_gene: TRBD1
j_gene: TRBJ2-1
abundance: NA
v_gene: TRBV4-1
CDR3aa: CASSQDPRGHWPEQFF
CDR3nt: TGCGCCAGCAGCCAAGATCCCAGGGGGCATTGGCCTGAGCAGTTCTTC

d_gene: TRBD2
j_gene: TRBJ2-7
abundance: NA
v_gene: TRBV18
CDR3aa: CASSPRGLAYEQYF
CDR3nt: TGTGCCAGCTCACCACGGGGACTAGCGTACGAGCAGTACTTC

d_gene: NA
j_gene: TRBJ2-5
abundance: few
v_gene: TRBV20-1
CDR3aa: CSPYRTLQETQYF
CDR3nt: TGCAGTCCGTACAGGACTCTCCAAGAGACCCAGTACTTC

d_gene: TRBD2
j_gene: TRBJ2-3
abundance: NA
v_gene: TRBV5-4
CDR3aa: CASSLRLAGDTDTQYF
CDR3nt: TGTGCCAGCAGCTTGAGACTAGCGGGGGACACAGATACGCAGTATTTT

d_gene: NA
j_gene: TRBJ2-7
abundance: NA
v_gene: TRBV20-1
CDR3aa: CSARKSFSYEQYF
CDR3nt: TGCAGTGCTAGAAAATCTTTCTCCTACGAGCAGTACTTC

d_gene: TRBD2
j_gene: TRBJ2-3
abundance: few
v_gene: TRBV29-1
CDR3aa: CSVGTSGGERTQYF
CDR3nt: TGCAGCGTTGGGACTAGCGGGGGGGAGCGTACGCAGTATTTT

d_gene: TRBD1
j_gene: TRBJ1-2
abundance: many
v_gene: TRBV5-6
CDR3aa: CASSAGQTPNF
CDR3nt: TGTGCCAGCAGCGCGGGACAGACGCCTAACTTC

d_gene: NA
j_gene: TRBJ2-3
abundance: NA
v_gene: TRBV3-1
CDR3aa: CASSQRFSLGTSGTQYF
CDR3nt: TGTGCCAGCAGCCAAAGATTTTCGCTCGGGACATCCGGTACGCAGTATTTT

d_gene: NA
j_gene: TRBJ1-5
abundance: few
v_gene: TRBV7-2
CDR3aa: CASSQKWGGNQPQHF
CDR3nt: TGTGCCAGCAGCCAAAAGTGGGGGGGCAATCAGCCCCAGCATTTT

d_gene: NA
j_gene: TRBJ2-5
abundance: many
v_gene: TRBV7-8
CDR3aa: CASSSPGQRYQETQYF
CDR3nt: TGTGCCAGCAGCTCTCCCGGCCAGCGGTACCAAGAGACCCAGTACTTC

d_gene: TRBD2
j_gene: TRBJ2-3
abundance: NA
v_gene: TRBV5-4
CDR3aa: CASRATGGLEDTQYF
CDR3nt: TGTGCCAGCAGGGCTACGGGGGGTCTGGAAGATACGCAGTATTTT

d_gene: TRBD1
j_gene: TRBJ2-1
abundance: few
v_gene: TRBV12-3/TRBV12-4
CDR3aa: CASSLGQGALDNEQFF
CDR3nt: TGTGCCAGCAGTTTAGGACAGGGGGCTCTCGACAATGAGCAGTTCTTC

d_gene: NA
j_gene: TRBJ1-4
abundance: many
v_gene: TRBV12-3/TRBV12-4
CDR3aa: CASSKGTPNEKLFF
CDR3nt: TGTGCCAGCAGCAAAGGGACACCTAATGAAAAACTGTTTTTT

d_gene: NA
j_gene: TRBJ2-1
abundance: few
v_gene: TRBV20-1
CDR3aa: CSARVEGSTYNEQFF
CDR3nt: TGCAGTGCTAGAGTGGAAGGATCAACCTACAATGAGCAGTTCTTC

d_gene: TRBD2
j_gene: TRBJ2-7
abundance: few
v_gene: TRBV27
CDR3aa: CASSPGLAGGREQYF
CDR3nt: TGTGCCAGCAGCCCGGGACTAGCGGGGGGGCGCGAGCAGTACTTC

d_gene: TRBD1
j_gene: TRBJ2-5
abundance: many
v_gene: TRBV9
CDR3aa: CASSVGQGVQETQYF
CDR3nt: TGTGCCAGCAGCGTTGGACAGGGAGTCCAAGAGACCCAGTACTTC

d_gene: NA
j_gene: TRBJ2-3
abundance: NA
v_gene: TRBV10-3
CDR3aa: CAISEVGSNTQYF
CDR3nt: TGTGCCATCAGTGAGGTTGGGAGCAATACGCAGTATTTT

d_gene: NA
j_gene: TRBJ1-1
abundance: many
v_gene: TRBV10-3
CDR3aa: CAISMNTEAFF
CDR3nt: TGTGCCATCAGTATGAACACTGAAGCTTTCTTT

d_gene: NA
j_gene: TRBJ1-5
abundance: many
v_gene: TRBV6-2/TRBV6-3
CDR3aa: CASSYVTGNQPQHF
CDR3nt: TGTGCCAGCAGTTACGTTACGGGGAATCAGCCCCAGCATTTT

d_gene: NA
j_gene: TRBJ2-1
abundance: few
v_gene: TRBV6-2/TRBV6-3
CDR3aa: CASSSVFSENEQFF
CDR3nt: TGTGCCAGCAGTTCGGTTTTTTCGGAGAATGAGCAGTTCTTC

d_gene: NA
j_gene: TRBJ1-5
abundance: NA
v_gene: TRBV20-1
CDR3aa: CSARDPYDQPQHF
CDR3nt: TGCAGTGCTAGAGACCCATACGATCAGCCCCAGCATTTT

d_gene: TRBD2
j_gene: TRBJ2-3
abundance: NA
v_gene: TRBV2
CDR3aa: CASSGLAADPSTDTQYF
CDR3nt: TGTGCCAGCAGTGGACTAGCGGCTGACCCTAGCACAGATACGCAGTATTTT

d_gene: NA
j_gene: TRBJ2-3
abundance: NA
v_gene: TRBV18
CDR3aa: CASSPQDTQYF
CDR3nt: TGTGCCAGCTCACCACAAGATACGCAGTATTTT

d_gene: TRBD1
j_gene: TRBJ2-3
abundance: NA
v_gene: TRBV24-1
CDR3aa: CATSDLTGVRGTDTQYF
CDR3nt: TGTGCCACCAGTGATTTGACAGGGGTGCGTGGCACAGATACGCAGTATTTT

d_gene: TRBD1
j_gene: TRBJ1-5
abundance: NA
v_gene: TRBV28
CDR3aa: CASRSGGRSNQPQHF
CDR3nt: TGTGCCAGCAGATCAGGGGGGAGAAGCAATCAGCCCCAGCATTTT

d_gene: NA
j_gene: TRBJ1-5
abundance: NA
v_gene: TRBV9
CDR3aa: CASSVDPSLYQPQHF
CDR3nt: TGTGCCAGCAGCGTAGACCCTTCCCTCTATCAGCCCCAGCATTTT

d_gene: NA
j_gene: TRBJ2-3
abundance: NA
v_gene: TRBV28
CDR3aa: CASSRTGRRTDTQYF
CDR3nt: TGTGCCAGCAGCCGTACAGGGAGGCGCACAGATACGCAGTATTTT

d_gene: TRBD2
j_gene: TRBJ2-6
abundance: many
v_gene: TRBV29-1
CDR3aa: CSVVSLAGASGANVLTF
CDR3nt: TGCAGCGTTGTGTCGCTAGCGGGGGCTTCTGGGGCCAACGTCCTGACTTTC

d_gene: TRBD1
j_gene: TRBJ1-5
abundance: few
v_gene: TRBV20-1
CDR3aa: CSAGPRGKALNQPQHF
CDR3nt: TGCAGTGCTGGGCCCAGGGGGAAGGCTCTTAATCAGCCCCAGCATTTT

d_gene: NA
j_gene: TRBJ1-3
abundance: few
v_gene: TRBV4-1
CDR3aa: CASSQGVTGILTGNTIYF
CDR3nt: TGCGCCAGCAGCCAAGGCGTCACCGGGATCTTAACTGGAAACACCATATATTTT

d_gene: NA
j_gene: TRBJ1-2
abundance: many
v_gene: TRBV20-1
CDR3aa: CSARVSGINYGYTF
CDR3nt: TGCAGTGCTAGAGTTTCCGGGATTAACTATGGCTACACCTTC

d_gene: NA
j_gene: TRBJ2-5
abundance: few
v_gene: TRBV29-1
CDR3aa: CSVVSGSDVF
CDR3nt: TGCAGCGTTGTATCTGGGTCCGACGTCTTC

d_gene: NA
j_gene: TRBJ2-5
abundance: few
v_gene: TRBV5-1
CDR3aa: CASSRGPEGSVETQYF
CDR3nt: TGCGCCAGCAGCAGAGGGCCCGAGGGGTCTGTGGAGACCCAGTACTTC

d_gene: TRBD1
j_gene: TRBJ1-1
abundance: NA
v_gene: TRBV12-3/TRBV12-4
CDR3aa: CASSLEGAFAEAFF
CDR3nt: TGTGCCAGCAGTTTAGAGGGGGCTTTTGCTGAAGCTTTCTTT

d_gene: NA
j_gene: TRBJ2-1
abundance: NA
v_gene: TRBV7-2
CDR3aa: CASSLAYVEQFF
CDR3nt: TGTGCCAGCAGCTTAGCATACGTTGAGCAGTTCTTC

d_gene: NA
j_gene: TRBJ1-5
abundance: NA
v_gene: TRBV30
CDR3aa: CAWSVKGGSNQPQHF
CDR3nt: TGTGCCTGGAGTGTTAAGGGAGGGAGCAATCAGCCCCAGCATTTT

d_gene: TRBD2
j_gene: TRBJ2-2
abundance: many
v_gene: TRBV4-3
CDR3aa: CASSQETSPTGELFF
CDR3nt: TGCGCCAGCAGCCAAGAGACTAGCCCCACCGGGGAGCTGTTTTTT

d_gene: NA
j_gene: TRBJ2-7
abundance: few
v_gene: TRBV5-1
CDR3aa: CASSVGTFDPSYEQYF
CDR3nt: TGCGCCAGCAGCGTCGGGACATTCGACCCCTCCTACGAGCAGTACTTC

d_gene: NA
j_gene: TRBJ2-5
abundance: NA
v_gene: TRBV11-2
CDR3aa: CASGLPWTLQETQYF
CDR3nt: TGTGCCAGCGGCCTACCTTGGACACTTCAAGAGACCCAGTACTTC

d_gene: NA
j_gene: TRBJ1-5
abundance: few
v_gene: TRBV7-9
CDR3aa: CASSSDGGLGNQPQHF
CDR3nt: TGTGCCAGCAGCTCGGACGGGGGGCTGGGCAATCAGCCCCAGCATTTT

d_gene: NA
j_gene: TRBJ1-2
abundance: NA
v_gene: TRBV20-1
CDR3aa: CSASDGERNYGYTF
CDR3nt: TGCAGTGCTAGTGATGGGGAACGGAACTATGGCTACACCTTC

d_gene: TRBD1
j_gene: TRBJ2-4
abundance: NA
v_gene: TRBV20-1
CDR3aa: CSATYRGPAKNIQYF
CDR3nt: TGCAGTGCTACCTACAGGGGTCCGGCCAAAAACATTCAGTACTTC

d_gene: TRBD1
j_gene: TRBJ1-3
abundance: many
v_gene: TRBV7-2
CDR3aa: CASSSQGAGNTIYF
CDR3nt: TGTGCCAGCAGCTCGCAGGGGGCTGGAAACACCATATATTTT

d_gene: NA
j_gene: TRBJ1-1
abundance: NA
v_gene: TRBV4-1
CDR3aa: CASSYVSSPMNTEAFF
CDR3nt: TGCGCCAGCAGCTACGTCTCGAGCCCCATGAACACTGAAGCTTTCTTT

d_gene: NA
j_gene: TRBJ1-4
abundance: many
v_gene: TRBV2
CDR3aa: CASSSPRAGRDEKLFF
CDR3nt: TGTGCCAGCAGCTCCCCAAGGGCAGGGAGAGATGAAAAACTGTTTTTT

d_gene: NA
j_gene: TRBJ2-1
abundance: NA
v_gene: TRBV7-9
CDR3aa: CASMSPRGRGFENEQFF
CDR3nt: TGTGCCAGCATGTCCCCCCGGGGGAGAGGTTTCGAGAATGAGCAGTTCTTC

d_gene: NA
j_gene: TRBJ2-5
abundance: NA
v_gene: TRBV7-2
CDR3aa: CASSLSDWETQYF
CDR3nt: TGTGCCAGCAGCTTATCGGACTGGGAGACCCAGTACTTC